The entry below describes one T cell receptor beta chain. Its antigen is currently unknown. This entry belongs to a study of T cell responses to AZD1222 COVID-19 vaccine. Study-level points and caveats: A mostly white British donor set with more females was recruited, and clonal diversity was possibly underestimated.

Only in-frame clones appear in the TCRdb table, and some are missing; sequencing was by immunoSEQ multiplex PCR. The sample includes roughly 130,000 clones, roughly 85% of them seen just once. The CDR3 covers 13 residues. The germline CDR1 and CDR2 sequences are GTSNPN and SVGIG (reference sequence). Trimming removed 3 bases at V and 4 bases at J, with 11 bases between. This sequence joins TRBV30 and TRBJ2-3; D is undetermined. This clonotype originated in an adult in good health. The source was peripheral blood, collected on day 0 of MenACWY control vaccination. Here the CDR3 DNA reads TGTGCCTGGAGCCCAAGGCGGCCAGATACGCAGTATTTT. This sequence encodes CAWSPRRPDTQYF.